This TCR beta chain derives from a study of blood T cell repertoires in COVID-19. Per the authors' pipeline: The authors estimated nucleated cell counts from reference gene primer amplification. Generated by immunoSEQ multiplex PCR, the TCRdb table keeps only in-frame clones and is missing some. The V and J calls and clone size were taken over from that table, and D and trimming were inferred from the DNA. The data contain fewer than 350,000 clones, about 88% of them singletons. CDR1 and CDR2 (germline): MDHEN, SYDVKM. The CDR3 runs to 19 residues. The V segment lost 7 bases and the J segment 2 bases; nucleotides outside the gene matches: 15. This clone was seen a few times.

Sequences were obtained from PBMCs or T cells enriched from blood (not recorded which). J is TRBJ2-3 and V is TRBV28; 13 bases are a match to TRBD2. The clonotype comes from a woman aged 25 to 39 who had been exposed to COVID-19. CDR3: CASIPGLAGLSPLTDTQYF. The CDR3 bases are TGTGCCAGCATCCCGGGACTAGCGGGACTTTCCCCGCTCACAGATACGCAGTATTTT.